These T cell receptor beta chains were read from a single sample in a study of CD8 T cells in ankylosing spondylitis. One entry per CDR3 protein results from TCRdb running MiXCR on the 5' RACE reads. There are roughly 90,000 distinct CDR3 sequences in the sample; about 7.7% occur only once, and 9.9% lies in the top ten. Sequencing was done on a sample of blood, either unsorted or a sorted T cell fraction (not recorded which). These receptors were collected from a male donor with ankylosing spondylitis or in good health (not recorded which). Each CDR3 is given with its conserved first and last residue. A D gene is named only where the DNA matches it firmly. Not all rows give a size; the values are once, few, many and, for expanded clones, a class.

clone_size,j_call,v_call,d_call,cdr3_nt,cdr3_aa
many,TRBJ2-5,TRBV2,NA,TGTGCCAGCAGTGAGATTGGCTCCCTTTACTTC,CASSEIGSLYF
NA,TRBJ2-6,TRBV21-1,NA,TGTGCCAGCAGTGACAGGGAAGGGGCCGCCAACGTCCTGACTTTC,CASSDREGAANVLTF
many,TRBJ2-4,TRBV5-1,NA,TGCGCCAGCAGCTTGTTGAAGGGTCTAACCAAAAACATTCAGTACTTC,CASSLLKGLTKNIQYF
many,TRBJ2-5,TRBV20-1,NA,TGCAGTGCTAGTGGCTTTAAAGAGACCCAGTACTTC,CSASGFKETQYF
many,TRBJ2-2,TRBV4-3,TRBD1,TGCGCCAGCAGCCAAAGTGGACAGGGGAAAGGTTACCGGGAGCTGTTTTTT,CASSQSGQGKGYRELFF
many,TRBJ1-2,TRBV5-1,NA,TGCGCCAGCAGCTCCGGGGGCGCTTTAGGGTATGGCTACACCTTC,CASSSGGALGYGYTF
few,TRBJ2-7,TRBV29-1,NA,TGCAGCGTTGCCGGGACGCAAGGCCAAGGGGGAACCTACGAGCAGTACTTC,CSVAGTQGQGGTYEQYF
many,TRBJ2-7,TRBV28,NA,TGTGCCACCTCGGGACTCTCCTACGAGCAGTACTTC,CATSGLSYEQYF
NA,TRBJ2-2,TRBV11-2,NA,TGTGCCAGCAGTCCACCGGGGATCGGGGAGCTGTTTTTT,CASSPPGIGELFF
many,TRBJ1-1,TRBV5-1,NA,TGCGCCAGCAGCTTGGTAGGGAATGAAGCTTTCTTT,CASSLVGNEAFF
few,TRBJ2-2,TRBV5-1,TRBD1,TGCGCCAGCAGCTTCGGGTCCGGGACAGGGGGCTTCGGGGAGCTGTTTTTT,CASSFGSGTGGFGELFF
many,TRBJ2-7,TRBV7-9,NA,TGTGCCAGCAGCTTAGGCCAGGGAAGCCACGAGCAGTACTTC,CASSLGQGSHEQYF
many,TRBJ2-2,TRBV4-3,TRBD2,TGCGCCAGCAGCCAAGAGCAGCGGGAGGGCCCCGGGGAGCTGTTTTTT,CASSQEQREGPGELFF
NA,TRBJ2-7,TRBV14,NA,TGTGCCAGCAGCCAAGTCAATTCGGATGACGAGCAGTACTTC,CASSQVNSDDEQYF
many,TRBJ2-2,TRBV20-1,TRBD2,TGCAGTGCTGCCCTCGGACTAGCGGGACCCGGGGAGCTGTTTTTT,CSAALGLAGPGELFF
NA,TRBJ1-1,TRBV4-1,TRBD1,TGCGCCAGCAGCTCAGGGGGATGGGGGATCATGAACACTGAAGCTTTCTTT,CASSSGGWGIMNTEAFF
many,TRBJ2-3,TRBV7-2,TRBD1,TGTGCCAGCAGCTTAGCGGGACAGGATATCACAGATACGCAGTATTTT,CASSLAGQDITDTQYF
many,TRBJ1-2,TRBV29-1,TRBD1,TGCAGCGTTTCACAGGGGTCTTGGTATGGCTACACCTTC,CSVSQGSWYGYTF
many,TRBJ2-1,TRBV27,NA,TGTGCCAGCAGTGTACAGATTGTAGGGGACAATGAGCAGTTCTTC,CASSVQIVGDNEQFF